These 10 T cell receptor beta chains were sequenced from one sample in a study of T cell responses to AZD1222 COVID-19 vaccine. The table came from immunoSEQ multiplex PCR; TCRdb's copy has only in-frame clones and leaves some out. Seen here are around 120,000 clones, about 92% observed once, and the top ten hold 0.8% to 1.1%. Sequenced here: peripheral blood, sampled on day 0 of AZD1222 vaccination. The receptor set was obtained from an adult in good health.

This chain joins TRBV7-9 and TRBJ2-7, with TRBD2 as a possible D gene (6 bases). V lost 5 bases and J 5 bases, leaving 19 bases between the germline ends. The CDR3 has 15 amino acids. Germline V gives CDR1 SEHNR, CDR2 FQNEAQ (reference sequence). The CDR3 loop reads CASSRVSGARDEQYF. In nucleotides, the CDR3 is TGTGCCAGCAGCCGCGTCTCGGGAGCACGCGACGAGCAGTACTTC.

J is TRBJ1-1 and V is TRBV5-1; 8 nucleotides line up with TRBD1. V lost 4 bases and J lost 9; bases outside the gene matches: 11. The CDR3 spans 14 residues. In germline, CDR1 is SGHRS, CDR2 YFSETQ. As DNA, the CDR3 is TGCGCCAGCAGCCCCCGGACAGGGCAGGATCAAGCTTTCTTT. Its protein product is CASSPRTGQDQAFF.

The chain joins TRBV12-5 to TRBJ1-3, with 7 bases lining up with TRBD1. CDR1 is LGHNT, CDR2 FRNRAP, per germline. V trimming: 5 bases; J trimming: 6 bases; junction bases outside the gene matches: 4. The CDR3 sequence is 13 residues long. CDR3 protein: CASGRDSENTIYF. The CDR3 DNA reads as TGTGCTAGTGGTCGGGACAGCGAAAACACCATATATTTT.

The chain has TRBV6-1 and TRBJ2-2, with 9 bases identical to TRBD1. Germline V gene lookup returns CDR1 MNHNS and CDR2 SASEGT. V trimming: 2 bases; J trimming: 2 bases; junction bases outside the gene matches: 3. The length of the CDR3 is 16 residues. The CDR3 spells CASSESGQGNTGELFF. The CDR3 bases are TGTGCCAGCAGTGAATCGGGACAGGGAAACACCGGGGAGCTGTTTTTT.

CDR3: CSPFERDSKNIQYF. For the CDR3, the DNA is TGCAGCCCATTTGAGAGGGATAGCAAAAACATTCAGTACTTC. The V gene is TRBV29-1, the J gene TRBJ2-4; TRBD2 is a possible D gene (5 bases). Germline V CDR1 and CDR2: SQVTM, ANQGSEA. V was cut by 8 bases and J by 3 bases, with 17 bases left in between. The CDR3 is 14 amino acids.

This clone has just one count. The chain has TRBV27 and TRBJ2-2, with TRBD2 as a possible D gene (5 bases). CDR1 is MNHEY, CDR2 SMNVEV, per germline (reference sequence). V was clipped by 0 bases and J by 7 bases, with 12 bases between them. This CDR3 region has 15 residues. CDR3 sequence reads: CASSLSGVGGGELFF. The CDR3, as DNA: TGTGCCAGCAGTTTATCGGGAGTTGGTGGCGGGGAGCTGTTTTTT.

This clone was seen only once. The V gene is TRBV25-1, the J gene TRBJ1-6; 7 nucleotides agree with TRBD1. Trimming cost V 4 bases and J 10 bases; bases outside gene matches: 7. This CDR3 spans 14 amino acids. The germline gives CDR1 MGHDK, CDR2 SYGVNS. The CDR3 region is CASSVTGEDSPLHF. For the CDR3, the DNA is TGTGCCAGCAGTGTAACAGGGGAGGACTCACCCCTCCACTTT.

The genes are TRBV6-5 and TRBJ1-3, with a possible D match to TRBD1 (5 bases). CDR1 is MNHEY and CDR2 is SVGAGI in the germline V gene. V gave up 11 bases and J gave up 0 bases, with 11 bases separating them. The length of the CDR3 is 13 residues. CDR3 coding DNA: TGTGCCGCGGGGGGGTTCTCTGGAAACACCATATATTTT. As protein: CAAGGFSGNTIYF.

V usage is TRBV29-1 and J usage is TRBJ2-1, with D unclear. The V end lost 5 bases, the J end lost 2 bases, and 13 bases lay between the germline ends. The CDR3 runs to 14 residues. Germline V lookup: CDR1 SQVTM, CDR2 ANQGSEA. DNA of the CDR3: TGCAGCGTTCTCTTTGCCTGGGCCTACAATGAGCAGTTCTTC. Translated: CSVLFAWAYNEQFF.

This clone showed up just once. This chain links TRBV20-1 with TRBJ2-7; D is unresolved. Germline CDR1 reads DFQATT; CDR2 reads SNEGSKA (reference sequence). The CDR3 length is 11 residues. The CDR3 nucleotides are TGCAGCCACGGGTTAACCTACGAGCAGTACTTC. Amino acids: CSHGLTYEQYF.